This passage covers 15 T cell receptor beta chains from one sample sequenced in a study of shared clonotypes between healthy human individuals. The method was immunoSEQ multiplex PCR; TCRdb's version includes in-frame clones alone and lacks a portion of them. The table records 450,000 to 500,000 clones, approximately 80% of them present only once. The source material was PBMCs. The receptors originated from a woman aged 35 to 49 in good health. Some clones in this sample may be carry-over from other donors' samples.

The genes are TRBV5-1 and TRBJ2-5; D might be TRBD1 (6 bases). This CDR3 is 13 amino acids long. Germline V gene lookup returns CDR1 SGHRS and CDR2 YFSETQ. V lost 1 base and J 5 bases, leaving 9 bases between the germline ends. The CDR3 region has the DNA TGCGCCAGCAGCTTGACAGGGATGGAGACCCAGTACTTC. It codes for CASSLTGMETQYF.

This clone was found many times. This chain connects TRBV7-9 to TRBJ2-1; D is undetermined. Trimming left V 1 base short and J 3 bases short, with 13 bases between. Germline V gives CDR1 SEHNR, CDR2 FQNEAQ (reference sequence). This CDR3 has 16 residues. CDR3 loop: CASSLEAPRDYNEQFF. For the CDR3, the DNA is TGTGCCAGCAGCTTAGAGGCCCCAAGGGACTACAATGAGCAGTTCTTC.

The V and J genes are TRBV4-1 and TRBJ1-4; no clear D gene. Germline CDR1 and CDR2: MGHRA and YSYEKL. CDR3 size: 15 residues. V lost 0 bases and J lost 7, with 12 bases in between. The CDR3 DNA reads as TGCGCCAGCAGCCAAGATATCACAGCGGGTGAAAAACTGTTTTTT. It is translated as CASSQDITAGEKLFF.

The count of this clone is one. The V call is TRBV28, the J call TRBJ1-1; 10 nucleotides line up with TRBD1. CDR3 length equals 16 residues. From germline, CDR1 is MDHEN and CDR2 SYDVKM. V was clipped by 2 bases and J by 1 base; unmatched bases: 4. The CDR3 loop is CASSLPGQGWNTEAFF. DNA of the CDR3: TGTGCCAGCAGTTTACCGGGACAGGGGTGGAACACTGAAGCTTTCTTT.

The V call is TRBV28, the J call TRBJ2-2; TRBD2 aligns across 8 bases. CDR3 size: 13 residues. Germline V lookup: CDR1 MDHEN, CDR2 SYDVKM. V shed 4 bases and J 6 bases; nucleotides not matched to a gene: 1. CDR3 sequence: CASSWTSPGELFF. The CDR3 DNA sequence: TGTGCCAGCAGTTGGACTAGCCCCGGGGAGCTGTTTTTT.

The chain links TRBV30 to TRBJ1-1, with a possible D match to TRBD1 (5 bases). Germline V gene data show CDR1 as GTSNPN and CDR2 as SVGIG (reference sequence). The CDR3 extends over 14 amino acids. The V end was cut by 3 bases, the J end by 1 base, with 12 bases between. CDR3 nucleotide sequence: TGTGCCTGGAGCGCAGGGTGGGAGAACACTGAAGCTTTCTTT. This sequence encodes CAWSAGWENTEAFF.

This clone was detected once. This chain connects TRBV2 to TRBJ1-2; D is unclear. The V gene lost 3 bases and the J gene lost 2 bases, with 4 bases spanning the gap. The CDR3 consists of 12 residues. Germline assignment: CDR1 SNHLY and CDR2 FYNNEI. The CDR3 DNA reads as TGTGCCAGCAGTGAGGACAACTATGGCTACACCTTC. Amino acid sequence: CASSEDNYGYTF.

The J gene is TRBJ2-1, the V gene TRBV6-5, with D possibly TRBD1 on 6 matching bases. CDR1 is MNHEY and CDR2 is SVGAGI in the germline V gene. CDR3 size: 14 residues. The V gene lost 0 bases and the J gene lost 13 bases, with 16 bases spanning the gap. The CDR3 loop reads CASSYSGTSTSQFF. The CDR3 DNA follows: TGTGCCAGCAGTTACTCCGGGACAAGTACGAGCCAGTTCTTC.

This chain uses TRBV6-1 with TRBJ1-2, with D perhaps TRBD1 (6 bases). Germline-derived CDR1 and CDR2 are MNHNS and SASEGT. Trimming left V 0 bases short and J 4 bases short, with 9 bases between. The CDR3 is made up of 14 amino acids. CDR3 bases: TGTGCCAGCAGTGAAGCCCGGGGGCCCTATGGCTACACCTTC. Translating gives CASSEARGPYGYTF.

The gene calls are TRBV28 and TRBJ2-5; D remains unclear. TRBJ2-7 matches the DNA end more closely, so the J call is doubtful. Germline loops: CDR1 MDHEN, CDR2 SYDVKM. The CDR3 covers 14 residues. As DNA, the CDR3 is TGTGCCAGCAGTTTACCCAGAATCCCCTACGAGCAGTACTTC. Its translation: CASSLPRIPYEQYF.

The genes are TRBV6-6 and TRBJ2-1; D unclear. Looked up from germline, CDR1 is MNHNY and CDR2 is SVGAGI (reference sequence). Trimming stripped 0 bases from V and 5 bases from J, with 8 bases between. This CDR3 is 14 amino acids long. The CDR3 sequence is CASSYSNRDNEQFF. The CDR3 nucleotides read TGTGCCAGCAGTTACTCCAATAGGGACAATGAGCAGTTCTTC.

The chain recombines TRBV5-8 with TRBJ1-5; 7 nucleotides match TRBD1. V lost 4 bases and J lost 4; bases outside the gene matches: 5. The CDR3 extends over 14 amino acids. Germline V gives CDR1 SGHTS, CDR2 YDEGEE. This CDR3 reads CASSIGQVNQPQHF. The CDR3 DNA follows: TGTGCCAGCAGCATAGGACAGGTAAATCAGCCCCAGCATTTT.

The chain is built from TRBV20-1 and TRBJ2-2, with D hard to call. This CDR3 has 11 residues. Trimming removed 5 bases from V and 6 bases from J, with 7 bases in between. Germline CDR1 DFQATT, CDR2 SNEGSKA (reference sequence). Here the CDR3 reads CSAAPAGELFF. In nucleotides, the CDR3 is TGCAGTGCTGCCCCCGCCGGGGAGCTGTTTTTT.

V and J are TRBV30 and TRBJ1-5; D gene unclear. The CDR3 contains 17 residues. Germline CDR1 reads GTSNPN; CDR2 reads SVGIG (reference sequence). V shed 0 bases and J shed 2 bases, with 17 bases lying between them. The CDR3 loop reads CAWSVLPLKDRNQPQHF. The CDR3, as DNA: TGTGCCTGGAGTGTACTACCGTTAAAAGATCGCAATCAGCCCCAGCATTTT.

V usage is TRBV19 and J usage is TRBJ1-3; unclear D gene. Germline V gives CDR1 LNHDA, CDR2 SQIVND (reference sequence). Trimming took 3 bases from V and 0 from J, leaving 12 bases between them. CDR3 length: 16 residues. CDR3 DNA sequence: TGTGCCAGTAGTATCCCGGACGGATTCTCTGGAAACACCATATATTTT. Protein sequence: CASSIPDGFSGNTIYF.